This T cell receptor (beta chain) emerged from a study of T cell responses to AZD1222 COVID-19 vaccine. Sequencing was performed with immunoSEQ multiplex PCR; in TCRdb, only in-frame clones are kept and a portion is missing. The sample gives under 70,000 clones, roughly 90% of which show up once; about 14% is in the top ten. V was trimmed by 0 bases and J by 8 bases, leaving 6 bases between them. This CDR3 has 13 residues. In germline, CDR1 is SGHRS, CDR2 YFSETQ. This sample comprised peripheral blood, obtained 28 days after the second AZD1222 dose. This sequence originates from an adult who received the AZD1222 COVID-19 vaccine. The chain uses TRBV5-1 and TRBJ1-6, with unresolved D. This chain's CDR3 is CASSLGPDSPLHF. CDR3 coding DNA: TGCGCCAGCAGCTTGGGGCCTGATTCACCCCTCCACTTT.